This entry concerns a single T cell receptor beta chain. This specimen belongs to a study of preoperative IRX-2 immunotherapy in early breast cancer. The repertoire was sequenced with immunoSEQ multiplex PCR; TCRdb's copy has only in-frame clones and lacks some. The sample lists about 24,000 clones; around 90% were seen once. Trimming pared 0 bases from V and 2 bases from J, leaving 10 bases between. The CDR3 totals 15 residues. CDR1 and CDR2 (germline): ENHRY, SYGVKD. Treatment specified: preoperative locoregional IRX-2 cytokine immunotherapy. Patients received preoperative, locoregional IRX-2 cytokine immunotherapy in a phase Ib study.

This receptor was obtained from a human donor with breast cancer. Sequenced here: tumor tissue, sampled after IRX-2 immunotherapy. The chain is built from TRBV10-3 and TRBJ1-1; the D is unclear. Here the CDR3 DNA reads TGTGCCATCAGTGAGTCGCGGGCAGCAAACACTGAAGCTTTCTTT. The encoded protein is CAISESRAANTEAFF.